Here is one T cell receptor beta chain with its context. Per the study methods: Amplifying reference gene primers gave estimates of nucleated cell counts. The protocol was immunoSEQ multiplex PCR, while the TCRdb copy is restricted to in-frame clones and leaves out a portion. V, J and clone size are taken as reported in that table, and D and trimming were inferred from the DNA itself. Altogether 100,000 to 150,000 clones are present, approximately 81% being singletons, with the ten largest covering around 5.9%. This specimen belongs to a study of blood T cell repertoires in COVID-19. Study context: Researchers got acute and convalescent COVID-19 samples from the United States, Italy and Spain.

Germline lookup yields CDR1 LNHNV and CDR2 YYDKDF (reference sequence). The CDR3 is 15 amino acids. V was pared by 2 bases and J by 4 bases, with 6 bases of the junction left unmatched. Sequences were obtained from peripheral blood. This sequence joins TRBV15 and TRBJ1-1; 8 bases map to TRBD1. This sequence was found in a man in his sixties with acute or convalescent COVID-19. In DNA, the CDR3 is TGTGCCACCAGCAGACGGACAGGGAAGAGCACTGAAGCTTTCTTT. Translated, it gives CATSRRTGKSTEAFF. The full variable domain, completed using reference TRBV15 and TRBJ1-1, is DAMVIQNPRYQVTQFGKPVTLSCSQTLNHNVMYWYQQKSSQAPKLLFHYYDKDFNNEADTPDNFQSRRPNTSFCFLDIRSPGLGDTAMYLCATSRRTGKSTEAFFGQGTRLTVV.